These 2 T cell receptor beta chains share one sample of origin, sequenced in a study of blood T cell repertoires in COVID-19. TCRdb's table, derived via immunoSEQ multiplex PCR, lists solely in-frame clones and lacks some. The table includes more than 80,000 clones, about three quarters detected once. The sequenced sample was peripheral blood. The receptors were sampled from a woman of 80 years or more with active or convalescent COVID-19.

This chain joins TRBV11-2 and TRBJ1-6; D is unclear. The CDR3 extends over 14 amino acids. Germline V lookup: CDR1 SGHAT, CDR2 FQNNGV. Trimming removed 1 base from V and 8 bases from J, with 9 bases in between. The DNA of the CDR3 is TGTGCCAGCAGCTTAGTAGGAGTGGATTCACCCCTCCACTTT. Its protein product is CASSLVGVDSPLHF.

The rearrangement links TRBV2 to TRBJ1-2, with D possibly matching TRBD1 (5 bases). CDR3 length: 13 amino acids. Trimming stripped 3 bases from V and 4 bases from J, with 9 bases between. In germline, CDR1 is SNHLY, CDR2 FYNNEI. CDR3 sequence: CASSDSGSYGYTF. CDR3 DNA sequence: TGTGCCAGCAGTGATTCAGGGTCCTATGGCTACACCTTC.